The sequence of this T cell receptor (beta chain) was determined in a study of OX40 agonist ivuxolimab in advanced cancers. Study-level information: Given to patients was ivuxolimab, an agonistic anti-OX40 (CD134) antibody.

To note about this clone: Its antigen is not identified.

This CDR3 is 15 amino acids long. Germline trimming cut 5 bases from V and 5 bases from J; bases unmatched to any gene: 5. Germline CDR1 and CDR2: MDHEN and SYDVKM. Blood samples were obtained at baseline, cycle 4 day 1, and cycle 7 day 1. Clones were sequenced by immunoSEQ multiplex PCR, and TCRdb holds only the in-frame ones, with some missing. The repertoire holds about 67,000 clones, with roughly 85% as singletons. Study conclusions and caveats: Clonal expansion in partial responders at 0.1-3.0 mg/kg ranked among the lowest.

This chain uses TRBV28 with TRBJ2-1; 11 positions match TRBD1. The sample in question was CD4+ or CD8+ T cells sorted from blood, obtained in a trial of the OX40 agonist ivuxolimab. The sequence was obtained from an adult with an advanced solid tumor such as melanoma, head and neck, liver or kidney cancer. CDR3 sequence (DNA): TGTGCCAGCAGTGGCCGGGACAGGGGGAACAATGAGCAGTTCTTC. Protein: CASSGRDRGNNEQFF.